The T cell receptor (beta chain) under discussion was sequenced for a study of T cell responses to AZD1222 COVID-19 vaccine (dated by TCRdb to the early 2020s). Notes on the research overall: A total of 233 trial participants underwent TCR sequencing, of whom some 200 had received two doses of AZD1222 and about 25 had received two doses of the MenACWY control vaccine. Trial participants were enrolled into age subgroups of 18-55, 56-69 and 70-plus years, which contained around 140, 26 and 57 TCR-sequenced participants, respectively.

Inclusive of the bounding cysteine and phenylalanine, the CDR3 is 16 residues long. Only the CDR3 region is kept as DNA, spanning 48 bases read in frame from base 1. CDR1 KGHDR and CDR2 SFDVKD are derived from the germline V gene. Relative to germline, V is missing 2 bases and J is missing 4 bases, with 6 bases of the junction outside any gene match. What the authors observed across the whole study: Only 5 to 7 AZD1222 recipients were SARS-CoV-2 seropositive at baseline, limiting conclusions about previously exposed vaccinees. Because no samples from the day 14 peak response were available, repertoires could be characterized only after the peak T cell response. In the small 56-69-year group, the increase in depth fell short of significance, most likely because of low power. The whole spike protein was spanned by vaccine-associated CD4 TCRs, and dominant responses were seen in regions 160-218 and 743-854. Reportedly, almost half of the unique spike-specific TCRs recognized epitopes lying outside the regions that are mutated in the B.1.351 and B.1.1.7 variants. Most participants were white British and females outnumbered males, and the authors suggested that clonal diversity may have been underestimated. After two AZD1222 doses, spike-specific TCR breadth and depth were significantly higher than at day 0 and than in MenACWY recipients.

A word on this clone: The antigen it binds to is not known. One base away there is no much larger clone; base qualities are not given.

The CDR3 regions of human TCRbeta chains were analyzed by immunosequencing. In the authors' own workflow: TCRs in the repertoires were compared against a reference library of SARS-CoV-2-specific TCRs that had been generated with the MIRA antigen-specificity platform. Breadth was defined as the fraction of unique TCRs that were SARS-CoV-2-associated, and depth was defined as the fraction of total T cells that were SARS-CoV-2-associated. Using the MIRA data, each spike-specific TCR was assigned both to the spike region to which the TCR was reactive and to a CD4 or CD8 class. Log10-transformed breadth and depth values were compared by one-way ANOVA with Sidak's multiple comparisons tests. This immuneACCESS table, as held by TCRdb, lists in-frame sequences with V and J called but not all clones. Of the missing ones, under half trace to an unresolved V gene in checked studies; the others have no known cause. The DNA was the basis for D and trimming; V, J and clone size are from that table. For this sample there are about 140,000 clones; 85% appear just once. About 7.9% of the sample is taken by the ten largest.

The sample's time point, from its label and the paper: about 28 days (+/-7) after the second vaccine dose. Taken with the paper, the label for treatment or condition translates to: meningococcal conjugate vaccine given as trial control. Vaccinee samples were obtained from the UK trials COV001 and COV002, which included a single-blind randomized controlled phase 2/3 trial of AZD1222 (ChAdOx1 nCoV-19) in healthy adults. For TCRbeta chain sequencing, PBMC samples from trial participants were taken at day 0 and at day 28 after the second dose. The sample in question was peripheral blood, obtained 28 days after the second dose of the MenACWY control vaccine. The sequence was obtained from an adult who received the MenACWY meningococcal vaccine as a control. This sequence uses TRBV24-1 and TRBJ2-5; the central 10 bases match TRBD2. The nucleotide sequence is TGTGCCACCAGTGATTGGAGCGGGGGGGCCCCAGAGACCCAGTACTTC. Its product reads: CATSDWSGGAPETQYF.